The 11 T cell receptor beta chains below all came from one sample that was sequenced in a study of blood T cell repertoires in COVID-19. Libraries were prepared by immunoSEQ multiplex PCR; TCRdb keeps only in-frame clonotypes and omits some of them. The table records 310,000 or so clones, roughly 90% of them present only once. The specimen was peripheral blood. The receptors were gathered from a woman in her forties or fifties who had recovered from COVID-19.

The V call is TRBV27, the J call TRBJ1-1; no definite D call. The CDR3 extends over 13 amino acids. V dropped 3 bases and J dropped 6 bases, with 11 bases sitting between them. Germline V gene sequence: CDR1 MNHEY, CDR2 SMNVEV (reference sequence). The CDR3 sequence: CASSFPGSAEAFF. CDR3 coding DNA: TGTGCCAGCAGTTTTCCGGGTTCCGCTGAAGCTTTCTTT.

This clone was detected only a few times. J is TRBJ1-6 and V is TRBV6-6, with D unclear. Per the germline V gene, CDR1 is MNHNY and CDR2 is SVGAGI (reference sequence). V shed 4 bases and J shed 7 bases, with 11 bases lying between them. The CDR3 is made up of 14 amino acids. The CDR3 DNA follows: TGTGCCAGCAGTTTCCAGGAGGGAAATTCACCCCTCCACTTT. As protein: CASSFQEGNSPLHF.

The rearrangement links TRBV30 to TRBJ1-2; possibly TRBD1 for D (5 bases). This CDR3 has 15 amino acids. V dropped 3 bases and J dropped 4 bases, with 18 bases sitting between them. Germline V gives CDR1 GTSNPN, CDR2 SVGIG (reference sequence). The CDR3 loop reads CAWRPRGGHSYGYTF. The DNA for the CDR3 is TGTGCCTGGAGACCTAGGGGAGGGCATTCCTATGGCTACACCTTC.

This clone occurred once. The J gene is TRBJ2-1, the V gene TRBV28; no reliable D call. Germline CDR1 is MDHEN and CDR2 is SYDVKM. The CDR3 is 13 amino acids. Trimming stripped 6 bases from V and 1 base from J, with 7 bases between. As DNA, the CDR3 is TGTGCCAGCAGAGGAGTTTCCTACAATGAGCAGTTCTTC. This translates into CASRGVSYNEQFF.

The chain uses TRBV28 and TRBJ2-1; D unresolved. This CDR3 is 13 amino acids long. Per germline, CDR1 MDHEN and CDR2 SYDVKM. V lost 4 bases and J 0 bases, leaving 4 bases between the germline ends. The CDR3 nucleotides are TGTGCCAGCAGTTACACCTCCTACAATGAGCAGTTCTTC. It yields the protein CASSYTSYNEQFF.

V and J are TRBV5-1 and TRBJ1-4; D gene unclear. The germline V gene has CDR1 SGHRS and CDR2 YFSETQ. V dropped 4 bases and J dropped 0 bases, with 13 bases sitting between them. The CDR3 is 16 amino acids. Here the CDR3 DNA reads TGCGCCAGCAGCGCAACGTACAGAGCAACTAATGAAAAACTGTTTTTT. This gives the protein CASSATYRATNEKLFF.

This CDR3 is CASIPGLPFNEQFF. For the CDR3, the DNA is TGTGCCAGCATCCCGGGACTCCCATTCAATGAGCAGTTCTTC. The chain employs TRBV28 and TRBJ2-1; possibly TRBD2 for D (6 bases). The CDR3 covers 14 residues. Germline CDR1 and CDR2: MDHEN and SYDVKM. Trimming removed 7 bases from V and 6 bases from J, with 16 bases in between.

This clone was picked up a small number of times. CDR3 bases: TGTGCCACCAGTGATGTTGACAGGGGCGGCGGGGAGCTGTTTTTT. Its protein is CATSDVDRGGGELFF. J is TRBJ2-2 and V is TRBV24-1, with 8 bases fitting TRBD1. J was trimmed by 7 bases and V by 3 bases; bases with no gene match: 6. The CDR3 consists of 15 residues. Germline CDR1 reads KGHDR; CDR2 reads SFDVKD.

The chain carries TRBV9 and TRBJ2-7; 7 bases map to TRBD1. Unmatched junction bases numbered 17, after V lost 4 bases and J lost 7 bases. The CDR3 sequence is 16 residues long. CDR1 SGDLS and CDR2 YYNGEE come from the germline V gene. The CDR3 reads CASSPRPRQGIGEQYF. Written as DNA, the CDR3 is TGTGCCAGCAGCCCACGCCCAAGACAGGGTATAGGGGAGCAGTACTTC.

The chain couples TRBV30 to TRBJ1-1; D is possibly TRBD1 (5 bases). The CDR3 has 13 residues. The V gene lost 2 bases and the J gene lost 3 bases, with 10 bases spanning the gap. Germline V lookup: CDR1 GTSNPN, CDR2 SVGIG (reference sequence). The CDR3 nucleotides read TGTGCCTGGAGTTCCCGGGGGGACACTGAAGCTTTCTTT. Protein sequence: CAWSSRGDTEAFF.

The rearrangement links TRBV27 to TRBJ1-5; D may be TRBD1 (5 bases). V lost 10 bases to trimming and J lost 2 bases, with 15 bases between them. The CDR3 extends over 14 amino acids. Germline V CDR1 and CDR2: MNHEY, SMNVEV (reference sequence). The chain's CDR3 is CATPGGFGNQPQHF. In DNA form, the CDR3 reads TGTGCCACCCCGGGGGGATTCGGCAATCAGCCCCAGCATTTT.